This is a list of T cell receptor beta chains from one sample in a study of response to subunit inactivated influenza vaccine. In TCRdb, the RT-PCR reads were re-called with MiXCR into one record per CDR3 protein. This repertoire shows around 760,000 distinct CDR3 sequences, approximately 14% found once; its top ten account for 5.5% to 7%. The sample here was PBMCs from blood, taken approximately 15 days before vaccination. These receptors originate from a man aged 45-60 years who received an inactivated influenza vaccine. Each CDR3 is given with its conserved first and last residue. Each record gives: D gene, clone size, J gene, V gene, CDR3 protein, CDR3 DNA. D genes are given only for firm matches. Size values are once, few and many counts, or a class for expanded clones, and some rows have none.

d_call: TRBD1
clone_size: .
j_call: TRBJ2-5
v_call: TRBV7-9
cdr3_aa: CASSFPWTGDSQETQYF
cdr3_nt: TGTGCCAGCAGCTTCCCTTGGACAGGGGATTCCCAAGAGACCCAGTACTTC

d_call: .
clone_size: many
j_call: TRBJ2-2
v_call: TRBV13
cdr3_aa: CASSPGRNTGELFF
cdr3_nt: TGTGCCAGCAGCCCGGGGCGTAACACCGGGGAGCTGTTTTTT

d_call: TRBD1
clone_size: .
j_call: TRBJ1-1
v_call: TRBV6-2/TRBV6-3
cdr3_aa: CASTATGRVIEAFF
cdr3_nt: TGTGCCAGCACCGCGACAGGGCGAGTCATTGAAGCTTTCTTT

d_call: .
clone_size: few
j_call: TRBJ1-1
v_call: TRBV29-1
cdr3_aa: CSVSPDRGEAFF
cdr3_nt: TGCAGCGTTTCCCCAGACCGAGGTGAAGCTTTCTTT

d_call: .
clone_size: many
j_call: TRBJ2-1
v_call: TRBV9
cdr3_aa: CASSPVPSIEQFF
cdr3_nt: TGTGCCAGCAGCCCCGTGCCTTCTATTGAGCAGTTCTTC

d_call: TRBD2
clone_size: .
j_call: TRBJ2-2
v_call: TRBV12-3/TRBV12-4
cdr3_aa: CASSIGTSGTGELFF
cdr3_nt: TGTGCCAGCAGTATAGGGACTAGCGGGACCGGGGAGCTGTTTTTT

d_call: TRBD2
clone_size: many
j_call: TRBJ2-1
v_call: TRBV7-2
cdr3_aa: CASSLASGGYNEQFF
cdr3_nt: TGTGCCAGCAGCTTAGCTAGCGGGGGCTACAATGAGCAGTTCTTC

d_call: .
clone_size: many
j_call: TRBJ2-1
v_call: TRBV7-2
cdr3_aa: CASSYGGARGFYNEQFF
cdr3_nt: TGTGCCAGCAGCTATGGGGGGGCCAGGGGATTTTACAATGAGCAGTTCTTC

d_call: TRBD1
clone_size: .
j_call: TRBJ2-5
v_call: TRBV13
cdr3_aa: CASSFSLTGGGETQYF
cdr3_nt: TGTGCCAGCAGCTTCTCTCTGACAGGGGGAGGGGAGACCCAGTACTTC

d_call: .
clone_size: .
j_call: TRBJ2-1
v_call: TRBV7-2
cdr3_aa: CASSLEGLGTYNEQFF
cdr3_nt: TGTGCCAGCAGCTTAGAGGGACTGGGAACCTACAATGAGCAGTTCTTC

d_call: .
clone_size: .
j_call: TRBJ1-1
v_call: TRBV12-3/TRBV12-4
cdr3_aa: CASSDPETAEVNTEAFF
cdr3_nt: TGTGCCAGCAGCGATCCGGAGACAGCCGAAGTGAACACTGAAGCTTTCTTT

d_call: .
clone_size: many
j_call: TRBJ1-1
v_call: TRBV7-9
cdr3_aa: CASSLQQMNTEAFF
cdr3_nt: TGTGCCAGCAGCTTACAACAGATGAACACTGAAGCTTTCTTT

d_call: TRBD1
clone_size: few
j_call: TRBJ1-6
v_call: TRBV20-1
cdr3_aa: CSAPKGGQGVFGISPLHF
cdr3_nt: TGCAGTGCTCCAAAGGGCGGGCAGGGGGTGTTTGGAATTTCACCCCTCCACTTT

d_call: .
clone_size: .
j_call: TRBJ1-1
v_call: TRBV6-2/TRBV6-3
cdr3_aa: CASSSAGRYTEAFF
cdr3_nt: TGTGCCAGCAGTTCGGCAGGGAGGTACACTGAAGCTTTCTTT

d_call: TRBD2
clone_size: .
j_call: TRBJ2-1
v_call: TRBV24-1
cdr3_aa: CATSDPGPSGGSYNEQFF
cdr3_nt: TGTGCCACCAGTGACCCTGGCCCTAGCGGGGGGTCTTACAATGAGCAGTTCTTC

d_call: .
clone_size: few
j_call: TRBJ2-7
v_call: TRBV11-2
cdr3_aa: CASSLSLSNEQYF
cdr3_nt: TGTGCCAGCAGCTTATCTCTCTCAAACGAGCAGTACTTC

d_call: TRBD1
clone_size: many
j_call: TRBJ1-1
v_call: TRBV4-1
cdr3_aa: CASSQTTGGNTEAFF
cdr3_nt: TGCGCCAGCAGCCAAACAACAGGGGGCAACACTGAAGCTTTCTTT

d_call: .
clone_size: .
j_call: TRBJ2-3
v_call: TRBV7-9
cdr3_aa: CASSLTTGRPDTQYF
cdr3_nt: TGTGCCAGCAGCTTAACGACAGGACGTCCAGATACGCAGTATTTT

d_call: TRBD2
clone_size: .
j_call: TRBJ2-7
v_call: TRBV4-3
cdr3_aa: CASSQDRRLAATSF
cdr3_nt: TGCGCCAGCAGCCAAGATCGGAGACTAGCGGCAACAAGCTTC

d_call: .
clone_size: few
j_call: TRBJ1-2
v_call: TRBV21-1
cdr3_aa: CASSKDESGYTF
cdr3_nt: TGTGCCAGCAGCAAAGACGAGTCTGGCTACACCTTC

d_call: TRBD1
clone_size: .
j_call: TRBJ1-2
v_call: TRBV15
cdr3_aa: CATSRAGQGVGGYTF
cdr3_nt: TGTGCCACCAGCAGAGCGGGACAGGGAGTCGGTGGCTACACCTTC

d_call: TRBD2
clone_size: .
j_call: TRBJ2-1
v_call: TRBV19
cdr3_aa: CASSIRGGQVEQFF
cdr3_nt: TGTGCCAGTAGTATTCGGGGGGGCCAAGTTGAGCAGTTCTTC

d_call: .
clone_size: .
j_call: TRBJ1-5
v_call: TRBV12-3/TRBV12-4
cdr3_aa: CASSFVGQGPQHF
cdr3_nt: TGTGCCAGCAGTTTTGTAGGCCAGGGGCCCCAGCATTTT

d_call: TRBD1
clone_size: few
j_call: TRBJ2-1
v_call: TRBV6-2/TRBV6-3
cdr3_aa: CASSPTGMEQFF
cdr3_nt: TGTGCCAGCAGTCCGACAGGGATGGAGCAGTTCTTC

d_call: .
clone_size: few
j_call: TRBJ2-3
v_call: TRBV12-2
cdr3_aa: CASRLVFTGTRGGTDTQYF
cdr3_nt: TGTGCAAGTCGCTTAGTTTTCACAGGGACCAGGGGTGGCACAGATACGCAGTATTTT

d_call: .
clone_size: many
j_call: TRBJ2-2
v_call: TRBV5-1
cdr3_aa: CASRGSANTGELFF
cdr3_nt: TGCGCCAGCAGGGGCAGCGCGAACACCGGGGAGCTGTTTTTT

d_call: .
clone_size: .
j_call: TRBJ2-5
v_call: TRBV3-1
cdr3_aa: CASSQDMDGPTQYF
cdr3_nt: TGTGCCAGCAGCCAAGATATGGACGGCCCTACCCAGTACTTC

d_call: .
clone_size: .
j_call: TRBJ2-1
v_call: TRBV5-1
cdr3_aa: CASSPGEGPLTYNEQFF
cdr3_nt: TGCGCCAGCAGCCCCGGTGAGGGGCCCTTAACCTACAATGAGCAGTTCTTC

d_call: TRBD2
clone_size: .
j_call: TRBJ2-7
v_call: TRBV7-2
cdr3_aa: CASSRTSGLFEQYF
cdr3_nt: TGTGCCAGCAGCCGGACTAGCGGTCTTTTCGAGCAGTACTTC

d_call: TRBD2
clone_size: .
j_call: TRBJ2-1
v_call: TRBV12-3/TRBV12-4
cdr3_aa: CASSLLAEYNEQFF
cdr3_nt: TGTGCCAGCAGTTTACTAGCGGAATACAATGAGCAGTTCTTC

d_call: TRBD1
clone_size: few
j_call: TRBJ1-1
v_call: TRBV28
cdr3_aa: CASRPPRTGLVDEAFF
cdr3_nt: TGTGCCAGCAGGCCCCCGAGGACAGGGCTGGTCGACGAAGCTTTCTTT

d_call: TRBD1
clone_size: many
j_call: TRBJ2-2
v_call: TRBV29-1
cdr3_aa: CSVHRTGNTGELFF
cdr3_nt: TGCAGCGTCCACCGGACAGGGAACACCGGGGAGCTGTTTTTT

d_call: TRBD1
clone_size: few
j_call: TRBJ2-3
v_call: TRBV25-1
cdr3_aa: CASSEDRGYRGRVDTQYF
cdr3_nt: TGTGCCAGCAGTGAGGACAGGGGTTACCGAGGTCGGGTGGATACGCAGTATTTT

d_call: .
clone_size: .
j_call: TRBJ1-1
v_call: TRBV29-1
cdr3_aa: CSVGQVTEAFF
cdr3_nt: TGCAGCGTGGGCCAGGTGACTGAAGCTTTCTTT

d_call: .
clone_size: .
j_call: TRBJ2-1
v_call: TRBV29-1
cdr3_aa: CSVKWDNEQFF
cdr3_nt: TGCAGCGTTAAATGGGACAATGAGCAGTTCTTC

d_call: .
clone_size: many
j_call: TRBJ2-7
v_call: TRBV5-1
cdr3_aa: CASSSQGPPYEQYF
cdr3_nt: TGCGCCAGCAGCTCACAGGGCCCGCCCTACGAGCAGTACTTC

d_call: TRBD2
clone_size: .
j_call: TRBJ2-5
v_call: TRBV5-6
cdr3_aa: CASSWAGGAEETQYF
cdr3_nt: TGTGCCAGCAGCTGGGCCGGGGGGGCTGAAGAGACCCAGTACTTC

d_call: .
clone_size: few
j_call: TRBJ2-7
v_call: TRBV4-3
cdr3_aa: CASSTLDREGYEQYF
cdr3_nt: TGCGCCAGCAGTACGCTGGACAGGGAGGGCTACGAGCAGTACTTC

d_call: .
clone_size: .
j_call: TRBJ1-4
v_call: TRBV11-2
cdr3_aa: CASSLGPGGGSTNEKLFF
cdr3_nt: TGTGCCAGCAGCTTAGGTCCGGGGGGGGGATCGACTAATGAAAAACTGTTTTTT

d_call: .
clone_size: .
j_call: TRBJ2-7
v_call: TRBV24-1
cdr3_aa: CATSESSSYEQYF
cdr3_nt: TGTGCCACCAGTGAATCGAGCTCCTACGAGCAGTACTTC

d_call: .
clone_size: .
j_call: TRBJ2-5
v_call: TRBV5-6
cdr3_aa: CASSQTGAGIIGETQYF
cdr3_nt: TGTGCCAGCAGCCAGACTGGGGCAGGGATAATCGGGGAGACCCAGTACTTC

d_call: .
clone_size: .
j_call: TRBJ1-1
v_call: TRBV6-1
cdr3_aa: CASSGRQANTEAFF
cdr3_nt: TGTGCCAGCAGTGGACGACAGGCCAACACTGAAGCTTTCTTT

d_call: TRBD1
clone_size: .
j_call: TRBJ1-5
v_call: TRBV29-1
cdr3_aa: CSVGTGDSNQPQHF
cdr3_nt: TGCAGCGTTGGGACAGGGGATAGCAATCAGCCCCAGCATTTT

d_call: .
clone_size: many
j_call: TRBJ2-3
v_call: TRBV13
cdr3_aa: CASSLERGRPAGTQYF
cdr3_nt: TGTGCCAGCAGCTTAGAGAGGGGCCGACCTGCAGGTACGCAGTATTTT

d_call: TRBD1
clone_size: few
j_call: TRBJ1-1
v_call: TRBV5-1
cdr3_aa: CASSFSGTENTEAFF
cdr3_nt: TGCGCCAGCAGTTTTTCCGGGACAGAGAACACTGAAGCTTTCTTT

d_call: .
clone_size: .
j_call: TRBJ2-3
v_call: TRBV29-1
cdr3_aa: CSVDTGEGTHYF
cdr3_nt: TGCAGCGTTGATACAGGAGAGGGTACGCACTATTTT

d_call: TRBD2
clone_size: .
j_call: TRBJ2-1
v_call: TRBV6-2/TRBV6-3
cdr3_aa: CATAQTSRTYNEQFF
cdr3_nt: TGTGCCACCGCGCAGACTAGCCGAACTTACAATGAGCAGTTCTTC

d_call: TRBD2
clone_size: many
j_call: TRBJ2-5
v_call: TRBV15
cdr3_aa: CATSGRGGSETQYF
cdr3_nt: TGTGCCACCAGTGGGAGGGGAGGATCGGAGACCCAGTACTTC

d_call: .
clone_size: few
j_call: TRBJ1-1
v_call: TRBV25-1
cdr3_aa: CASSDGPRVNTEAFF
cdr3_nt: TGTGCCAGCAGTGACGGGCCGAGGGTGAACACTGAAGCTTTCTTT

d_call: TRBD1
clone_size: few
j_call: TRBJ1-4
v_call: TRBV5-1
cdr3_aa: CASSPWDRTNEKLFF
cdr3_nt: TGCGCCAGCAGCCCATGGGACAGAACTAATGAAAAACTGTTTTTT

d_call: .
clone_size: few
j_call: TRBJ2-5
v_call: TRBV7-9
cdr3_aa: CASSLGRGQQYF
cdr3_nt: TGTGCCAGCAGCTTAGGGCGGGGGCAGCAGTACTTC

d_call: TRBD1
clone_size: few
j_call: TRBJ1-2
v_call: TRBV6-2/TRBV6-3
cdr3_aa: CASRRRRTGYGYTF
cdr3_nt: TGTGCCAGCAGAAGGAGGCGGACAGGCTATGGCTACACCTTC

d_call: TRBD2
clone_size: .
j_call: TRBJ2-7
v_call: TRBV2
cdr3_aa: CASSESSATSGDRKQYF
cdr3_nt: TGTGCCAGCAGTGAAAGTTCAGCGACTAGCGGGGACCGGAAGCAGTACTTC